The rows below give T cell receptor beta chains drawn from one sample of a study of shared clonotypes between healthy human individuals. Clones were read by immunoSEQ multiplex PCR, and TCRdb kept only the in-frame ones, dropping some. The sample lists 1.6 million or so clones; 98% were seen once. The sequenced sample consisted of naive CD4+ T cells sorted from blood. These receptors were taken from a man aged 30 to 39 in good health. Both conserved end residues are part of each CDR3. The order of the fields is V gene, clone size, J gene, D gene, CDR3 protein, CDR3 DNA. The D gene is left open where the match is weak. Expanded clones get a size class; other rows say once, few or many, or leave the size out.

v_call: TRBV7-9; clone_size: NA; j_call: TRBJ2-7; d_call: NA; cdr3_aa: CASSLQVYEQYF; cdr3_nt: TGTGCCAGCAGCTTACAGGTCTACGAGCAGTACTTC
v_call: TRBV29-1; clone_size: NA; j_call: TRBJ2-7; d_call: NA; cdr3_aa: CSVKAAYAGNEQYF; cdr3_nt: TGCAGCGTCAAGGCGGCATACGCGGGAAACGAGCAGTACTTC
v_call: TRBV19; clone_size: NA; j_call: TRBJ2-1; d_call: NA; cdr3_aa: CASNEGSLDEQFF; cdr3_nt: TGTGCCAGTAATGAGGGGAGTCTCGATGAGCAGTTCTTC
v_call: TRBV5-4; clone_size: NA; j_call: TRBJ2-7; d_call: NA; cdr3_aa: CASSLGVSLSYEQYF; cdr3_nt: TGTGCCAGCAGCTTAGGGGTCTCCCTATCCTACGAGCAGTACTTC
v_call: TRBV25-1; clone_size: NA; j_call: TRBJ1-1; d_call: NA; cdr3_aa: CASSSSLRTEAFF; cdr3_nt: TGTGCCAGCAGTAGCAGTCTTAGGACTGAAGCTTTCTTT
v_call: TRBV5-4; clone_size: NA; j_call: TRBJ1-1; d_call: TRBD1; cdr3_aa: CASSRTGDTEAFF; cdr3_nt: TGTGCCAGCAGCAGGACAGGGGACACTGAAGCTTTCTTT
v_call: TRBV11-2; clone_size: NA; j_call: TRBJ2-3; d_call: TRBD2; cdr3_aa: CASSLEASGSYTTSTDTQYF; cdr3_nt: TGTGCCAGCAGCTTAGAGGCTAGCGGGAGCTACACCACTAGCACAGATACGCAGTATTTT
v_call: TRBV29-1; clone_size: NA; j_call: TRBJ2-3; d_call: TRBD2; cdr3_aa: CSVLTRLAASTDTQYF; cdr3_nt: TGCAGCGTTCTTACCCGACTAGCGGCTAGCACAGATACGCAGTATTTT
v_call: TRBV28; clone_size: NA; j_call: TRBJ1-5; d_call: NA; cdr3_aa: CASSVFNQPQHF; cdr3_nt: TGTGCCAGCAGCGTCTTTAATCAGCCCCAGCATTTT
v_call: TRBV15; clone_size: NA; j_call: TRBJ1-2; d_call: TRBD1; cdr3_aa: CATRFDRVGNYGYTF; cdr3_nt: TGTGCCACCAGATTTGACAGGGTGGGGAACTATGGCTACACCTTC
v_call: TRBV18; clone_size: NA; j_call: TRBJ2-2; d_call: NA; cdr3_aa: CASSPETHNTGELFF; cdr3_nt: TGTGCCAGCTCACCAGAGACACACAACACCGGGGAGCTGTTTTTT
v_call: TRBV29-1; clone_size: NA; j_call: TRBJ1-5; d_call: NA; cdr3_aa: CSVSRGSNQPQHF; cdr3_nt: TGCAGCGTCTCACGGGGTAGCAATCAGCCCCAGCATTTT
v_call: TRBV18; clone_size: NA; j_call: TRBJ1-2; d_call: NA; cdr3_aa: CASSPRVYNYGYTF; cdr3_nt: TGTGCCAGCTCACCGAGGGTTTACAACTATGGCTACACCTTC
v_call: TRBV29-1; clone_size: NA; j_call: TRBJ2-4; d_call: TRBD1; cdr3_aa: CSVRGTGEDIQYF; cdr3_nt: TGCAGCGTTAGGGGGACAGGTGAGGACATTCAGTACTTC
v_call: TRBV14; clone_size: NA; j_call: TRBJ2-5; d_call: TRBD2; cdr3_aa: CASSRRTSAQETQYF; cdr3_nt: TGTGCCAGCAGCCGCAGGACTAGCGCCCAAGAGACCCAGTACTTC
v_call: TRBV6-4; clone_size: NA; j_call: TRBJ2-3; d_call: TRBD1; cdr3_aa: CASSLQGIGADTQYF; cdr3_nt: TGTGCCAGCAGCCTACAGGGGATAGGAGCAGATACGCAGTATTTT
v_call: TRBV5-4; clone_size: NA; j_call: TRBJ2-7; d_call: NA; cdr3_aa: CASSPSGSSYEQYF; cdr3_nt: TGTGCCAGCAGCCCCTCAGGCTCCTCCTACGAGCAGTACTTC
v_call: TRBV4-3; clone_size: NA; j_call: TRBJ1-4; d_call: NA; cdr3_aa: CASSQVQPKEEKLFF; cdr3_nt: TGCGCCAGCAGCCAAGTGCAACCTAAGGAAGAAAAACTGTTTTTT
v_call: TRBV2; clone_size: NA; j_call: TRBJ2-1; d_call: TRBD2; cdr3_aa: CASRAQREEMNEQFF; cdr3_nt: TGTGCCAGCAGGGCCCAGCGGGAGGAGATGAATGAGCAGTTCTTC
v_call: TRBV2; clone_size: NA; j_call: TRBJ2-5; d_call: TRBD1; cdr3_aa: CASSESGQGTLQETQYF; cdr3_nt: TGTGCCAGCAGTGAATCGGGACAGGGGACCCTACAAGAGACCCAGTACTTC
v_call: TRBV7-9; clone_size: NA; j_call: TRBJ1-5; d_call: NA; cdr3_aa: CASSFSLEGVGPQHF; cdr3_nt: TGTGCCAGCAGCTTTAGTTTGGAGGGGGTCGGACCCCAGCATTTT
v_call: TRBV6-5; clone_size: NA; j_call: TRBJ1-2; d_call: NA; cdr3_aa: CASKQRPANYGYTF; cdr3_nt: TGTGCCAGCAAACAGAGACCAGCTAACTATGGCTACACCTTC
v_call: TRBV19; clone_size: NA; j_call: TRBJ1-5; d_call: NA; cdr3_aa: CASNQGNSNQPQHF; cdr3_nt: TGTGCCAGTAACCAGGGGAATAGCAATCAGCCCCAGCATTTT
v_call: TRBV29-1; clone_size: NA; j_call: TRBJ1-1; d_call: NA; cdr3_aa: CSVSRGNTEAFF; cdr3_nt: TGCAGCGTTTCCAGGGGGAACACTGAAGCTTTCTTT
v_call: TRBV27; clone_size: once; j_call: TRBJ2-7; d_call: TRBD2; cdr3_aa: CASSKLRRERPYEQYF; cdr3_nt: TGTGCCAGCAGTAAGTTGAGGCGGGAGCGTCCCTACGAGCAGTACTTC
v_call: TRBV28; clone_size: NA; j_call: TRBJ2-1; d_call: TRBD1; cdr3_aa: CASSLTDRVRSEQFF; cdr3_nt: TGTGCCAGCAGTTTAACGGACAGGGTCAGATCCGAGCAGTTCTTC
v_call: TRBV7-9; clone_size: NA; j_call: TRBJ2-1; d_call: TRBD2; cdr3_aa: CASSLALAGVTGEQFF; cdr3_nt: TGTGCCAGCAGCTTAGCCCTGGCGGGAGTTACGGGGGAGCAGTTCTTC
v_call: TRBV2; clone_size: NA; j_call: TRBJ1-2; d_call: TRBD1; cdr3_aa: CARSRQGEYTF; cdr3_nt: TGTGCCAGATCCAGACAGGGGGAATACACCTTC
v_call: TRBV10-3; clone_size: NA; j_call: TRBJ2-7; d_call: TRBD2; cdr3_aa: CASGTSGTYEQYF; cdr3_nt: TGTGCCAGCGGGACTAGCGGTACCTACGAGCAGTACTTC
v_call: TRBV29-1; clone_size: NA; j_call: TRBJ2-3; d_call: NA; cdr3_aa: CSGLFADTQYF; cdr3_nt: TGCAGCGGCCTATTCGCAGATACGCAGTATTTT
v_call: TRBV15; clone_size: NA; j_call: TRBJ2-5; d_call: NA; cdr3_aa: CATSGAGPDRETQYF; cdr3_nt: TGTGCCACCAGCGGGGCCGGGCCCGATCGGGAGACCCAGTACTTC
v_call: TRBV27; clone_size: NA; j_call: TRBJ2-7; d_call: NA; cdr3_aa: CASSFTVSYEQYF; cdr3_nt: TGTGCCAGCAGTTTCACAGTCTCCTACGAGCAGTACTTC
v_call: TRBV6-4; clone_size: NA; j_call: TRBJ2-7; d_call: NA; cdr3_aa: CASSDTPGRTYEQYF; cdr3_nt: TGTGCCAGCAGTGACACACCGGGACGGACCTACGAGCAGTACTTC
v_call: TRBV7-2; clone_size: NA; j_call: TRBJ2-7; d_call: TRBD1; cdr3_aa: CASSRTGQGSHLGEQYF; cdr3_nt: TGTGCCAGCAGCCGTACCGGACAGGGCAGTCACCTGGGGGAGCAGTACTTC
v_call: TRBV28; clone_size: NA; j_call: TRBJ2-6; d_call: NA; cdr3_aa: CASREDRIGANVLTF; cdr3_nt: TGTGCCAGCAGAGAGGACAGAATAGGGGCCAACGTCCTGACTTTC
v_call: TRBV15; clone_size: NA; j_call: TRBJ2-7; d_call: TRBD1; cdr3_aa: CATSRPDRAIYEQYF; cdr3_nt: TGTGCCACCAGCAGACCGGACAGGGCTATCTACGAGCAGTACTTC
v_call: TRBV9; clone_size: NA; j_call: TRBJ1-2; d_call: NA; cdr3_aa: CASSLRGAANYGYTF; cdr3_nt: TGTGCCAGCAGCCTTCGGGGGGCGGCTAACTATGGCTACACCTTC
v_call: TRBV15; clone_size: NA; j_call: TRBJ2-7; d_call: NA; cdr3_aa: CATSRGGDPYEQYF; cdr3_nt: TGTGCCACCAGCAGAGGCGGGGACCCCTACGAGCAGTACTTC
v_call: TRBV9; clone_size: NA; j_call: TRBJ1-1; d_call: NA; cdr3_aa: CASSVDQNTEAFF; cdr3_nt: TGTGCCAGCAGCGTAGACCAGAACACTGAAGCTTTCTTT
v_call: TRBV5-1; clone_size: once; j_call: TRBJ2-2; d_call: TRBD2; cdr3_aa: CASSLLANANTGELFF; cdr3_nt: TGCGCCAGCAGCTTACTAGCGAACGCGAACACCGGGGAGCTGTTTTTT
v_call: TRBV6-6; clone_size: NA; j_call: TRBJ2-2; d_call: NA; cdr3_aa: CASSLPIPNTGELFF; cdr3_nt: TGTGCCAGCAGTCTTCCAATCCCGAACACCGGGGAGCTGTTTTTT
v_call: TRBV7-7; clone_size: NA; j_call: TRBJ2-2; d_call: TRBD1; cdr3_aa: CASSEGSGTGWTGELFF; cdr3_nt: TGTGCTAGCTCCGAAGGCTCCGGGACAGGTTGGACCGGGGAGCTGTTTTTT
v_call: TRBV12-2; clone_size: NA; j_call: TRBJ2-7; d_call: NA; cdr3_aa: CASRGPRGTRVNYEQYF; cdr3_nt: TGTGCAAGTCGCGGACCCAGGGGGACCCGAGTGAACTACGAGCAGTACTTC
v_call: TRBV4-1; clone_size: NA; j_call: TRBJ2-7; d_call: TRBD2; cdr3_aa: CASSQVAGPYEQYF; cdr3_nt: TGCGCCAGCAGCCAAGTAGCGGGACCCTACGAGCAGTACTTC
v_call: TRBV5-5; clone_size: NA; j_call: TRBJ1-5; d_call: NA; cdr3_aa: CASSPQGNQPQHF; cdr3_nt: TGTGCCAGCAGCCCTCAGGGGAATCAGCCCCAGCATTTT
v_call: TRBV18; clone_size: NA; j_call: TRBJ2-3; d_call: TRBD2; cdr3_aa: CASSPPGTSRADTQYF; cdr3_nt: TGTGCCAGCTCACCCCCCGGGACTAGCCGTGCGGATACGCAGTATTTT
v_call: TRBV19; clone_size: NA; j_call: TRBJ2-1; d_call: NA; cdr3_aa: CASSPRLGPSSYNEQFF; cdr3_nt: TGTGCCAGTAGTCCCCGTTTGGGACCGAGCTCCTACAATGAGCAGTTCTTC
v_call: TRBV27; clone_size: NA; j_call: TRBJ2-3; d_call: NA; cdr3_aa: CASSLRWGADTQYF; cdr3_nt: TGTGCCAGCAGTTTACGGTGGGGGGCAGATACGCAGTATTTT
v_call: TRBV27; clone_size: NA; j_call: TRBJ2-7; d_call: TRBD2; cdr3_aa: CASSSPSGRYEQYF; cdr3_nt: TGTGCCAGCAGTTCGCCTAGCGGGAGATACGAGCAGTACTTC
v_call: TRBV6-5; clone_size: NA; j_call: TRBJ2-3; d_call: NA; cdr3_aa: CASSYVHGRSTDTQYF; cdr3_nt: TGTGCCAGCAGTTACGTGCACGGGCGGAGCACAGATACGCAGTATTTT
v_call: TRBV18; clone_size: NA; j_call: TRBJ2-7; d_call: NA; cdr3_aa: CASSPEVPSYEQYF; cdr3_nt: TGTGCCAGCTCACCAGAGGTCCCGAGCTACGAGCAGTACTTC
v_call: TRBV5-1; clone_size: NA; j_call: TRBJ2-7; d_call: TRBD1; cdr3_aa: CASSSRQGVYEQYF; cdr3_nt: TGCGCCAGCAGCAGTCGACAGGGGGTCTACGAGCAGTACTTC
v_call: TRBV18; clone_size: NA; j_call: TRBJ2-6; d_call: TRBD2; cdr3_aa: CASSPPSGRATPGANVLTF; cdr3_nt: TGTGCCAGCTCACCGCCTAGCGGGAGAGCTACTCCTGGGGCCAACGTCCTGACTTTC
v_call: TRBV7-3; clone_size: NA; j_call: TRBJ1-3; d_call: NA; cdr3_aa: CASSPGGGGNTIYF; cdr3_nt: TGTGCCAGCAGCCCGGGCGGGGGTGGAAACACCATATATTTT
v_call: TRBV27; clone_size: NA; j_call: TRBJ2-1; d_call: TRBD1; cdr3_aa: CASRPTGGNEQFF; cdr3_nt: TGTGCCAGCAGACCGACAGGGGGTAATGAGCAGTTCTTC
v_call: TRBV5-1; clone_size: NA; j_call: TRBJ2-7; d_call: TRBD2; cdr3_aa: CASSFSGSSYEQYF; cdr3_nt: TGCGCCAGCAGCTTTAGCGGGTCAAGCTACGAGCAGTACTTC
v_call: TRBV12-5; clone_size: NA; j_call: TRBJ2-2; d_call: NA; cdr3_aa: CASGIGQTSNTGELFF; cdr3_nt: TGTGCTAGTGGTATCGGACAGACCTCGAACACCGGGGAGCTGTTTTTT
v_call: TRBV10-3; clone_size: NA; j_call: TRBJ2-7; d_call: TRBD2; cdr3_aa: CAISVSGTSGVQSYEQYF; cdr3_nt: TGTGCCATCAGTGTATCCGGGACTAGCGGGGTACAGTCCTACGAGCAGTACTTC
v_call: TRBV18; clone_size: NA; j_call: TRBJ2-7; d_call: NA; cdr3_aa: CASFEGYEQYF; cdr3_nt: TGTGCCAGCTTTGAGGGGTACGAGCAGTACTTC
v_call: TRBV5-4; clone_size: NA; j_call: TRBJ2-1; d_call: TRBD1; cdr3_aa: CASSLGQGAGNEQFF; cdr3_nt: TGTGCCAGCAGCCTCGGACAGGGGGCAGGAAATGAGCAGTTCTTC